A single sample is the source of the 29 T cell receptor beta chains below, sequenced in a study of T cell clusters in autoimmune cytopenias. Each sample's input was around 270 ng genomic DNA, 40,000 or so genome equivalents. TRB was amplified by touch-down multiplex PCR, primer pools A and B combined. With the multiplex PCR reads reprocessed, TCRdb shows one record per CDR3 protein and no DNA. This repertoire comprises 6,500 to 7,500 distinct CDR3 sequences; its ten largest clones make up 16%. Sequenced input: peripheral blood. The receptors here all came from a human donor with an autoimmune cytopenia or autoimmune hepatitis (not recorded which).

This chain uses TRBV6-5 with TRBJ2-5; TCRdb's D call of TRBD1 is untestable without DNA. The CDR3 spans 17 residues. Germline V lookup: CDR1 MNHEY, CDR2 SVGAGI. This chain's CDR3 is CASSEAQGQALWETQYF.

J is TRBJ2-1 and V is TRBV12-3 or TRBV12-4; there is no DNA to check the TCRdb D call of TRBD2. This CDR3 is 17 amino acids long. CDR3 loop: CASSTRASASSYNEQFF.

This clonotype is labeled medium-sized (0.01 to 0.1%) based on frequency. This chain links TRBV5-4 with TRBJ2-5. Germline lookup yields CDR1 SGHNT and CDR2 YYREEE (reference sequence). This CDR3 comprises 13 residues. CDR3 protein: CASSRTDQETQYF.

The chain couples TRBV5-3 to TRBJ2-7; without DNA, the TCRdb call of TRBD1 cannot be checked. TRBV5-3 is an ORF; its function is uncertain. CDR3 length: 14 amino acids. CDR3 sequence reads: CAHNDTGATYEQYF.

The chain has TRBV7-9 and TRBJ2-1; TCRdb gives TRBD2 as the D gene, but with no DNA this cannot be confirmed. The CDR3 loop spans 16 amino acids. CDR1 is SEHNR, CDR2 FQNEAQ, per germline (reference sequence). CDR3 sequence reads: CASSLRREGPNNEQFF.

This rearrangement joins TRBV6-2 or TRBV6-3 to TRBJ1-1; with no DNA, the TCRdb D assignment of TRBD1 cannot be verified. This CDR3 comprises 18 residues. From germline, CDR1 is MNHEY and CDR2 SVGEGT. This chain's CDR3 is CASSRITAGQGYRTEAFF.

This chain uses TRBV18 with TRBJ2-7; the D gene TCRdb calls, TRBD2, cannot be checked with no DNA. Germline V gene data show CDR1 as KGHSH and CDR2 as LQKENI. The CDR3 extends over 15 amino acids. The chain's CDR3 is CASSDGTSAPYEQYF. Filled out from reference TRBV18 and TRBJ2-7, the complete variable domain reads NAGVMQNPRHLVRRRGQEARLRCSPMKGHSHVYWYRQLPEEGLKFMVYLQKENIIDESGMPKERFSAEFPKEGPSILRIQQVVRGDSAAYFCASSDGTSAPYEQYFGPGTRLTVT.

The genes are TRBV5-1 and TRBJ2-7. Germline lookup yields CDR1 SGHRS and CDR2 YFSETQ. This CDR3 spans 12 amino acids. The CDR3 reads CASSLDHYEQYF.

This clonotype ranks as medium-sized (0.01 to 0.1%) in terms of frequency. The V call is TRBV29-1, the J call TRBJ2-5; TCRdb gives TRBD1 as the D gene, but with no DNA this cannot be confirmed. Per the germline V gene, CDR1 is SQVTM and CDR2 is ANQGSEA. The CDR3 covers 13 residues. The CDR3 loop is CSVRGQGRETQYF.

By frequency, this clonotype registers medium-sized. The chain joins TRBV6-2 or TRBV6-3 to TRBJ2-1; no DNA is available, so the TRBD2 call from TCRdb remains unchecked. Germline V lookup: CDR1 MNHEY, CDR2 SVGEGT. This CDR3 contains 15 residues. The CDR3 region is CASRDPSGRGNEQFF.

The chain links TRBV5-1 to TRBJ1-4; without DNA, the TCRdb call of TRBD1 cannot be checked. The CDR3 sequence is 15 residues long. CDR1 and CDR2 from the germline V gene are SGHRS and YFSETQ. CDR3 amino acids: CASSFGRTTNEKLFF.

This clonotype is medium-sized by frequency. This chain uses TRBV30 with TRBJ2-2; TCRdb picks TRBD1, but there is no DNA to check that call. CDR1 is GTSNPN, CDR2 SVGIG, per germline (reference sequence). This CDR3 is 12 amino acids long. CDR3 in amino acids: CAWRQGSGELFF. The full variable domain, rest sourced from reference TRBV30 and TRBJ2-2, is SQTIHQWPATLVQPVGSPLSLECTVEGTSNPNLYWYRQAAGRGLQLLFYSVGIGQISSEVPQNLSASRPQDRQFILSSKKLLLSDSGFYLCAWRQGSGELFFGEGSRLTVL.

V and J are TRBV6-5 and TRBJ2-7; TCRdb selects TRBD2, and the lack of DNA leaves this call unchecked. CDR3 size: 16 residues. Germline CDR1 is MNHEY and CDR2 is SVGAGI. CDR3 loop: CASSTPRGGSRYEQYF.

The chain recombines TRBV12-3 or TRBV12-4 with TRBJ1-4; checking the TCRdb D call of TRBD1 is not possible without DNA. CDR3 length: 15 residues. CDR3 amino acids: CASLSSGTGNEKLFF.

The CDR3 loop reads CASSPGEGSGYTF. This chain links TRBV18 with TRBJ1-2. Germline CDR1 and CDR2: KGHSH and LQKENI. The length of the CDR3 is 13 residues.

The chain couples TRBV18 to TRBJ1-5. The CDR3 is made up of 16 amino acids. Germline CDR1 KGHSH, CDR2 LQKENI. CDR3 in amino acids: CASSPDAAYSNQPQHF.

V usage is TRBV19 and J usage is TRBJ2-7. The CDR3 contains 15 residues. The germline CDR1 and CDR2 sequences are LNHDA and SQIVND (reference sequence). CDR3 protein: CASSMVNEASYEQYF.

The chain has TRBV5-4 and TRBJ2-2; with no DNA, the TCRdb D assignment of TRBD2 cannot be verified. The germline CDR1 and CDR2 sequences are SGHNT and YYREEE (reference sequence). The CDR3 is made up of 15 amino acids. The chain's CDR3 is CASRTSGRAAGELFF. The whole variable domain, filled in from reference TRBV5-4 and TRBJ2-2, reads ETGVTQSPTHLIKTRGQQVTLRCSSQSGHNTVSWYQQALGQGPQFIFQYYREEENGRGNFPPRFSGLQFPNYSSELNVNALELDDSALYLCASRTSGRAAGELFFGEGSRLTVL.

V gene TRBV29-1 combines with J gene TRBJ1-1; without DNA, the TCRdb call of TRBD1 cannot be checked. Germline CDR1 reads SQVTM; CDR2 reads ANQGSEA. The CDR3 spans 12 residues. This CDR3 is CSLNAGGTEAFF.

This chain joins TRBV30 and TRBJ2-1; TCRdb's D gene call, TRBD2, goes unchecked for lack of DNA. This CDR3 contains 14 residues. Germline loops: CDR1 GTSNPN, CDR2 SVGIG (reference sequence). The CDR3 sequence: CAWSTTSGYNEQFF. The full variable domain, with the rest looked up from reference TRBV30 and TRBJ2-1, is SQTIHQWPATLVQPVGSPLSLECTVEGTSNPNLYWYRQAAGRGLQLLFYSVGIGQISSEVPQNLSASRPQDRQFILSSKKLLLSDSGFYLCAWSTTSGYNEQFFGPGTRLTVL.

V gene TRBV6-5 combines with J gene TRBJ2-7; the TCRdb D gene call, TRBD2, has no DNA to confirm it. The CDR3 totals 12 residues. Germline V gene sequence: CDR1 MNHEY, CDR2 SVGAGI. CDR3 amino acids: CATRAGPREQYF.

The chain is built from TRBV12-3 or TRBV12-4 and TRBJ2-5; absent DNA, TCRdb's TRBD1 call cannot be checked. CDR3 length: 13 residues. This CDR3 is CASSTGGAETQYF.

This clonotype counts as medium-sized (0.01 to 0.1%) by frequency. The V call is TRBV6-5, the J call TRBJ2-1; TCRdb's D call, TRBD1, is unchecked because there is no DNA. Per the germline V gene, CDR1 is MNHEY and CDR2 is SVGAGI. This CDR3 is built from 15 residues. CDR3 sequence: CASSYVRGSPNEQFF.

J is TRBJ2-5 and V is TRBV7-2. CDR1 and CDR2 from the germline V gene are SGHTA and FQGNSA. CDR3 length: 13 residues. CDR3 sequence reads: CASRLGPAETQYF.

The rearrangement links TRBV7-9 to TRBJ2-7; as DNA is missing, the TRBD1 call by TCRdb cannot be tested. Germline CDR1 reads SEHNR; CDR2 reads FQNEAQ (reference sequence). This CDR3 is 13 amino acids long. CDR3: CASSTTGSYEQYF.

The rearrangement links TRBV29-1 to TRBJ1-2; TCRdb's D call, TRBD1, is unchecked because there is no DNA. CDR1 is SQVTM and CDR2 is ANQGSEA in the germline V gene. The CDR3 is 12 residues long. The CDR3 sequence is CSVGGGTYGYTF.

The CDR3 here is CASSPPDSRTLSGNTIYF. The J gene is TRBJ1-3, the V gene TRBV18. Germline CDR1 reads KGHSH; CDR2 reads LQKENI. The CDR3 length is 18 residues.

This clonotype is called medium-sized (0.01 to 0.1%) based on its frequency. This chain joins TRBV29-1 and TRBJ2-7; without DNA, the TCRdb call of TRBD1 cannot be checked. This CDR3 comprises 14 residues. Germline CDR1 and CDR2: SQVTM and ANQGSEA. CDR3 in amino acids: CSIRDRGHSYEQYF.

This rearrangement joins TRBV7-6 to TRBJ2-2; without DNA, the TCRdb call of TRBD2 cannot be checked. Germline V gives CDR1 SGHVS, CDR2 FNYEAQ. There are 17 residues in the CDR3. The CDR3 loop is CASSRTRGGLNTGELFF.